A single sample is the source of the 23 T cell receptor beta chains below, sequenced in a study of shared clonotypes between healthy human individuals. Assay used: immunoSEQ multiplex PCR; TCRdb lists only in-frame clones, some missing. Among about 2,200,000 clones listed, approximately 94% were seen once. Naive CD8 cells, CD45RO-negative and positively selected for CCR7, excluded terminally differentiated effector memory CD45RA+ cells. Sequenced input: naive CD8+ T cells from PBMCs. The receptor set was obtained from a man between 18 and 35 years old in good health. Some clones in this sample may be carry-over from other donors' samples.

The chain couples TRBV10-1 to TRBJ1-3; D unresolved. Germline CDR1 and CDR2: WNHNN and SYGVQD (reference sequence). The CDR3 loop spans 15 amino acids. V was cut by 5 bases and J by 0 bases, with 11 bases left in between. CDR3 sequence: CASSPSDTSGNTIYF. DNA of the CDR3: TGCGCCAGCAGTCCTTCCGATACCTCTGGAAACACCATATATTTT.

The chain joins TRBV14 to TRBJ2-1, with TRBD2 as a possible D gene (6 bases). The CDR3 is 12 residues long. Deletions cut 2 bases from V and 15 bases from J, with 14 bases between. In germline, CDR1 is SGHDN, CDR2 FVKESK. CDR3 sequence: CASSQSRGSMFF. DNA of the CDR3: TGTGCCAGCAGCCAATCGCGGGGCTCAATGTTCTTC.

Regarding this clone: Other DNA sequences in this sample translate to the same CDR3. The genes are TRBV9 and TRBJ2-7, with TRBD1 matching over 10 bases. Germline V gene lookup returns CDR1 SGDLS and CDR2 YYNGEE. The V segment lost 1 base and the J segment 4 bases; nucleotides outside the gene matches: 2. This CDR3 comprises 14 residues. The CDR3 DNA is TGTGCCAGCAGCGTATCGGGACAGGGGTACGAGCAGTACTTC. Its protein is CASSVSGQGYEQYF.

The chain has TRBV11-2 and TRBJ2-2, with no clear D. Trimming shortened V by 0 bases and J by 4 bases, and 9 bases separated the two germline ends. In germline, CDR1 is SGHAT, CDR2 FQNNGV. The CDR3 is 15 residues long. CDR3 amino acids: CASSLDPVGTGELFF. The CDR3 DNA sequence: TGTGCCAGCAGCTTAGACCCCGTGGGCACCGGGGAGCTGTTTTTT. The full variable domain, completed using reference TRBV11-2 and TRBJ2-2, is EAGVAQSPRYKIIEKRQSVAFWCNPISGHATLYWYQQILGQGPKLLIQFQNNGVVDDSQLPKDRFSAERLKGVDSTLKIQPAKLEDSAVYLCASSLDPVGTGELFFGEGSRLTVL.

The J gene is TRBJ2-7, the V gene TRBV7-8; the D gene is possibly TRBD1 (5 bases). Looked up from germline, CDR1 is SGHVS and CDR2 is FQNEAQ. The CDR3 length is 17 residues. V lost 1 base and J 1 base, leaving 17 bases between the germline ends. The CDR3 DNA reads as TGTGCCAGCAGCTTAGTATATGCAGGGATGGCGTCCTACGAGCAGTACTTC. This translates into CASSLVYAGMASYEQYF.

This clone has a single count. This chain joins TRBV11-2 and TRBJ2-4, with 7 bases aligning to TRBD2. The germline V gene encodes CDR1 SGHAT and CDR2 FQNNGV. V was pared by 1 base and J by 16 bases, with 7 bases of the junction left unmatched. The CDR3 loop spans 12 amino acids. The CDR3 region is CASSLVGREGYF. In DNA, the CDR3 is TGTGCCAGCAGCTTAGTAGGCAGGGAGGGTTACTTC.

The gene calls are TRBV11-2 and TRBJ1-4; 9 nucleotides align to TRBD1. CDR3 length: 17 amino acids. Trimming at V came to 1 base and at J to 0 bases, leaving 3 bases not matched to a gene. The germline CDR1 and CDR2 sequences are SGHAT and FQNNGV. The DNA for the CDR3 is TGTGCCAGCAGCTTAGCTAGACAGGGGGCAACTAATGAAAAACTGTTTTTT. Translating it yields CASSLARQGATNEKLFF.

On this clone: Other DNA sequences within the sample encode an identical CDR3. J is TRBJ2-7 and V is TRBV29-1; the match to TRBD1 covers 11 bases. After removal of 6 bases from V and 6 bases from J, the junction contained 1 base not matched to a gene. The length of the CDR3 is 11 residues. Germline V gene lookup returns CDR1 SQVTM and CDR2 ANQGSEA. CDR3 coding DNA: TGCAGCGTGGGGACAGGGGGCGAGCAGTACTTC. It encodes CSVGTGGEQYF.

This chain uses TRBV5-6 with TRBJ2-1; 8 bases line up with TRBD1. J lost 5 bases, V lost 7 bases, and 11 bases had no gene match. CDR3 size: 15 residues. The germline gives CDR1 SGHDT, CDR2 YYEEEE. The CDR3 protein is CASQFGTGGNNEQFF. As DNA, the CDR3 is TGTGCCAGCCAGTTTGGAACAGGGGGAAACAATGAGCAGTTCTTC.

This chain connects TRBV5-6 to TRBJ2-3; D is undetermined. CDR3 length: 11 residues. The V gene's germline CDR1 is SGHDT and CDR2 YYEEEE. The V gene lost 3 bases and the J gene lost 7 bases, with 6 bases spanning the gap. The CDR3 protein is CASSYGNTQYF. CDR3 in DNA: TGTGCCAGCAGCTATGGTAATACGCAGTATTTT.

The chain couples TRBV4-1 to TRBJ2-7, with 10 positions matching TRBD1. This CDR3 has 15 amino acids. CDR1 MGHRA and CDR2 YSYEKL come from the germline V gene. V trimming: 4 bases; J trimming: 5 bases; junction bases outside the gene matches: 8. As DNA, the CDR3 is TGCGCCAGCAGCCCCCGGGACAGGGGCCCCCACGAGCAGTACTTC. Translating it yields CASSPRDRGPHEQYF.

The chain has TRBV7-9 and TRBJ2-7; D possibly corresponds to TRBD2 (5 bases). The CDR3 extends over 15 amino acids. Trimming took 5 bases from V and 4 from J, leaving 18 bases between them. The germline V gene has CDR1 SEHNR and CDR2 FQNEAQ (reference sequence). CDR3 bases: TGTGCCAGCAGCCCAAGGCGCGGGCCCCAATACGAGCAGTACTTC. Amino acids: CASSPRRGPQYEQYF.

The V and J genes are TRBV7-9 and TRBJ2-5; weak D call: TRBD1 (5 bases). Trimming stripped 2 bases from V and 5 bases from J, with 12 bases between. The CDR3 totals 14 residues. CDR1 and CDR2 from the germline V gene are SEHNR and FQNEAQ (reference sequence). CDR3 DNA: TGTGCCAGCAGCTTACAAACAGGAGCTGAGACCCAGTACTTC. Its translation: CASSLQTGAETQYF.

This sequence joins TRBV11-2 and TRBJ2-6; the D is unclear. V was shortened by 2 bases and J by 2 bases, with 7 bases between the two germline ends. The CDR3 extends over 15 amino acids. CDR1 and CDR2 (germline): SGHAT, FQNNGV. CDR3 sequence (DNA): TGTGCCAGCAGCTTAATCAGTCCTGGGGCCAACGTCCTGACTTTC. Amino acid sequence: CASSLISPGANVLTF.

The chain combines TRBV9 with TRBJ1-2, with TRBD1 matching over 7 bases. J gave up 3 bases and V 0 bases, and 5 bases lay outside the gene matches. The CDR3 runs 15 residues. CDR1 and CDR2 (germline): SGDLS, YYNGEE. CDR3 loop: CASSVVAGGYYGYTF. Here the CDR3 DNA reads TGTGCCAGCAGCGTAGTCGCAGGGGGTTACTATGGCTACACCTTC.

The chain couples TRBV6-1 to TRBJ2-7; a weak D match, TRBD1 (5 bases). This CDR3 comprises 14 residues. V shed 2 bases and J shed 3 bases, with 11 bases lying between them. Germline CDR1 MNHNS, CDR2 SASEGT. The DNA of the CDR3 is TGTGCCAGCAGTGAACTCGGACACCTCTACGAGCAGTACTTC. This codes for CASSELGHLYEQYF.

This chain links TRBV5-5 with TRBJ2-7, with 7 bases matching TRBD1. V was clipped by 5 bases and J by 6 bases; unmatched bases: 11. The CDR3 loop spans 14 amino acids. Germline V gene lookup returns CDR1 SGHKS and CDR2 YYEKEE (reference sequence). CDR3 loop: CASRPGQARSEQYF. CDR3 DNA: TGTGCCAGCAGACCCGGACAGGCGCGTTCCGAGCAGTACTTC.

Of note for this clone: The identical CDR3 is also encoded by other nucleotide sequences in the sample. The V and J genes are TRBV9 and TRBJ1-3; tentative D call: TRBD1 (5 bases). Germline V gives CDR1 SGDLS, CDR2 YYNGEE. The V end was cut by 4 bases, the J end by 0 bases, with 8 bases between. The CDR3 length is 14 residues. CDR3 sequence (DNA): TGTGCCAGCAGCCCTGGGGGCTCTGGAAACACCATATATTTT. Translating it yields CASSPGGSGNTIYF.

V and J are TRBV7-6 and TRBJ2-2; D may be TRBD2 (5 bases). Germline loops: CDR1 SGHVS, CDR2 FNYEAQ. The CDR3 is 17 residues long. V lost 0 bases and J lost 7, with 18 bases in between. This CDR3 reads CASSLALVTRSDGELFF. In nucleotides, the CDR3 is TGTGCCAGCAGCTTAGCGCTGGTTACTAGGTCCGACGGGGAGCTGTTTTTT.

This clone has just one count. The chain links TRBV28 to TRBJ2-7; D is unclear. The germline V gene has CDR1 MDHEN and CDR2 SYDVKM. V was clipped by 4 bases and J by 5 bases, with 12 bases between them. CDR3 length equals 13 residues. CDR3 DNA: TGTGCCAGCAGTTCAATTGTGAGGAACGAGCAGTACTTC. It codes for CASSSIVRNEQYF.

This chain links TRBV9 with TRBJ1-1; no definite D call. The ends were cut back, 4 bases at V and 5 bases at J, with 18 bases in the middle. This CDR3 contains 15 residues. Germline V gives CDR1 SGDLS, CDR2 YYNGEE. CDR3 protein: CASSPPYGKGTEAFF. CDR3 nucleotides: TGTGCCAGCAGCCCGCCGTACGGGAAAGGAACTGAAGCTTTCTTT.

As concerns this clone: Other DNA sequences in the same sample also yield this CDR3. The genes are TRBV15 and TRBJ2-7, with TRBD2 matching 7 bases. The trim removed 1 base at V and 0 bases at J, leaving 3 bases unmatched. Germline V gene sequence: CDR1 LNHNV, CDR2 YYDKDF (reference sequence). The CDR3 loop spans 15 amino acids. CDR3 region: CATSRGGGSSYEQYF. The CDR3 DNA follows: TGTGCCACCAGCAGAGGGGGGGGAAGCTCCTACGAGCAGTACTTC.

The chain carries TRBV29-1 and TRBJ2-1, with unresolved D. The CDR3 contains 16 residues. Trimming shortened V by 0 bases and J by 1 base, and 13 bases separated the two germline ends. In germline, CDR1 is SQVTM, CDR2 ANQGSEA. The CDR3 reads CSVEDLRKLSYNEQFF. CDR3 DNA sequence: TGCAGCGTTGAAGATCTTCGAAAGCTATCCTACAATGAGCAGTTCTTC.